Included here is one TCR beta chain sequence, with context. What it recognizes is unknown. The data are from a study of radiation and T cells in renal cell carcinoma. The CDR3 is made up of 16 amino acids. CDR1 and CDR2 from the germline V gene are SGDLS and YYNGEE. The table came from immunoSEQ multiplex PCR; TCRdb's copy has only in-frame clones and leaves some out. The sample has 85,000 to 100,000 clones; 70% to 90% are singletons. Regarding time point: baseline pretreatment blood. The treatment denotes: 15 Gy SBRT to primary tumor, nephrectomy 4 weeks later. Clear cell pathology was present in this patient's renal cell carcinoma. Broader study findings: In blood, top tumor clones expanded by 2 weeks, shrinking by 4.

The sequence was collected from a man in his forties or fifties with renal cell carcinoma. J is TRBJ1-5 and V is TRBV9, with D perhaps matching TRBD1 (6 bases). Material: blood, obtained from a patient whose treatment included radiotherapy and nephrectomy. The CDR3 DNA sequence: TGTGCGGGGGCAGGGCGTAAACGTTGTGGCAATCAGCCCCAGCATTTT. As protein: CAGAGRKRCGNQPQHF.